A single sample gave rise to the 16 T cell receptor beta chains below, sequenced in a study of identifying expanded T cells in peripheral blood. Using immunoSEQ multiplex PCR, the repertoire was profiled, and TCRdb retains in-frame clones only, with some absent. The repertoire consists of approximately 110,000 clones, with roughly 91% occurring once and the leading ten covering about 15%. The sequenced sample was blood. The receptors here all came from a person aged 18 to 69 in good health.

This chain connects TRBV21-1 to TRBJ1-2; the table's D call TRBD1 went unverified against the DNA. TRBV21-1 is shown as a pseudogene. This CDR3 is 17 amino acids long. The DNA of the CDR3 is TGTGCCAGCAGCGGGGATCCCCTGGGCAGGGGGACTCGAGGCTACACCTTC. This codes for CASSGDPLGRGTRGYTF.

Details on this clone: The sample carries other DNA sequences with the same CDR3. The chain links TRBV27 to TRBJ2-3, with unresolved D. This CDR3 comprises 12 residues. Germline-derived CDR1 and CDR2 are MNHEY and SMNVEV (reference sequence). The germline V and J ends were trimmed by 6 bases and 3 bases, with 7 bases remaining between them. CDR3 coding DNA: TGTGCCAGCAGAACAAGTACAGATACGCAGTATTTT. It specifies CASRTSTDTQYF.

V and J are TRBV18 and TRBJ2-2; D unresolved. V shed 6 bases and J shed 2 bases, with 10 bases lying between them. Germline V lookup: CDR1 KGHSH, CDR2 LQKENI. This CDR3 is built from 14 residues. CDR3 region: CASSGWTNTGELFF. The CDR3 DNA reads TGTGCCAGCTCGGGGTGGACCAACACCGGGGAGCTGTTTTTT.

The genes are TRBV6-6 and TRBJ1-1; D is undetermined. V lost 1 base and J lost 0, with 9 bases in between. The CDR3 length is 15 residues. Germline values: CDR1 MNHNY, CDR2 SVGAGI (reference sequence). The CDR3 DNA reads TGTGCCAGCAGTTACTTTGTCGGTCTGAACACTGAAGCTTTCTTT. This translates into CASSYFVGLNTEAFF.

The chain has TRBV6-5 and TRBJ2-7; either TRBD1 or TRBD2 may fit D (6 bases each). The ends were cut back, 0 bases at V and 0 bases at J, with 12 bases in the middle. Per the germline V gene, CDR1 is MNHEY and CDR2 is SVGAGI. This CDR3 spans 16 amino acids. CDR3 in amino acids: CASSYSGGGSSYEQYF. CDR3 DNA sequence: TGTGCCAGCAGTTACTCGGGGGGCGGAAGCTCCTACGAGCAGTACTTC.

V and J are TRBV6-1 and TRBJ1-5; D is uncertain. The CDR3 runs 13 residues. Germline CDR1 is MNHNS and CDR2 is SASEGT. Trimming shortened V by 2 bases and J by 5 bases, and 7 bases separated the two germline ends. DNA of the CDR3: TGTGCCAGCAGTGAAAACTGGTATCAGCCCCAGCATTTT. Protein: CASSENWYQPQHF.

V gene TRBV19 combines with J gene TRBJ1-1; no clear D gene. Looked up from germline, CDR1 is LNHDA and CDR2 is SQIVND (reference sequence). Trimming pared 5 bases from V and 6 bases from J, leaving 10 bases between. This CDR3 is built from 12 residues. As DNA, the CDR3 is TGTGCCAGTAGTTGGTCCCGGGCTGAAGCTTTCTTT. Its protein is CASSWSRAEAFF.

This sequence joins TRBV28 and TRBJ2-7; a weak D match, TRBD2 (5 bases). The V end lost 7 bases, the J end lost 2 bases, and 15 bases lay between the germline ends. The CDR3 totals 14 residues. CDR1 MDHEN and CDR2 SYDVKM come from the germline V gene. The CDR3 coding sequence is TGTGCCAGCACGTCGACGGACTCCCCCTACGAGCAGTACTTC. Residues: CASTSTDSPYEQYF.

This sequence joins TRBV6-5 and TRBJ1-5; 8 nucleotides match TRBD1. Trimming at V came to 5 bases and at J to 6 bases, leaving 3 bases not matched to a gene. The CDR3 totals 13 residues. Germline CDR1 reads MNHEY; CDR2 reads SVGAGI. The CDR3 coding sequence is TGTGCCAGCAGTGGGACAGGAACTCAGCCCCAGCATTTT. It is translated as CASSGTGTQPQHF.

Only one count was recorded for this clone. The rearrangement links TRBV27 to TRBJ2-4; TRBD2 aligns across 10 bases. Per germline, CDR1 MNHEY and CDR2 SMNVEV (reference sequence). Trimming took 4 bases from V and 14 from J; bases not matched to a gene: 14. The CDR3 runs to 15 residues. The CDR3 region is CASSSRSGGAKYEYF. In DNA, the CDR3 is TGTGCCAGCAGTTCGCGGAGCGGGGGGGCGAAATATGAGTACTTC.

The gene calls are TRBV5-4 and TRBJ2-5, with TRBD1 as a possible D gene (6 bases). Per the germline V gene, CDR1 is SGHNT and CDR2 is YYREEE (reference sequence). This CDR3 is 14 amino acids long. V lost 3 bases and J 7 bases, leaving 16 bases between the germline ends. CDR3 coding DNA: TGTGCCAGCAGCTCCAAACAGGGTGCCGGGACCCAGTACTTC. It yields the protein CASSSKQGAGTQYF.

J is TRBJ1-1 and V is TRBV4-3, with unresolved D. The CDR3 is 16 residues long. The ends were cut back, 3 bases at V and 0 bases at J, with 14 bases in the middle. CDR1 LGHNA and CDR2 YSLEER come from the germline V gene. CDR3 DNA: TGCGCCAGCAGCCATTCCCTTAACAGCTTGAACACTGAAGCTTTCTTT. Protein sequence: CASSHSLNSLNTEAFF.

The chain has TRBV4-3 and TRBJ1-6, with 7 positions matching TRBD1. This CDR3 has 17 residues. Germline values: CDR1 LGHNA, CDR2 YSLEER. Trimming removed 0 bases from V and 4 bases from J; junction bases left unmatched: 6. In nucleotides, the CDR3 is TGCGCCAGCAGCCAAGAATGGAGGGGGCAATATAATTCACCCCTCCACTTT. It translates to CASSQEWRGQYNSPLHF.

The rearrangement joins TRBV7-2 to TRBJ2-1; 9 bases match TRBD1. CDR3 length: 15 amino acids. V lost 2 bases, J lost 6 bases, and 5 bases stayed unmatched. The V gene's germline CDR1 is SGHTA and CDR2 FQGNSA. CDR3 sequence: CASSLWRDRANEQFF. The CDR3 DNA sequence: TGTGCCAGCAGCTTATGGCGGGACAGGGCCAATGAGCAGTTCTTC.

This clone was picked up one time. The rearrangement links TRBV5-6 to TRBJ1-3; a weak D match, TRBD1 (5 bases). This CDR3 contains 15 residues. Germline CDR1 SGHDT, CDR2 YYEEEE. Trimming pared 3 bases from V and 6 bases from J, leaving 16 bases between. CDR3 nucleotide sequence: TGTGCCAGCAGCTCGGACCTTCAGGGTCTAAACACCATATATTTT. The encoded protein is CASSSDLQGLNTIYF.

The chain joins TRBV11-3 to TRBJ2-3; D not resolved. The germline gives CDR1 SGHNT, CDR2 YENEEA. Trimming shortened V by 5 bases and J by 2 bases, and 8 bases separated the two germline ends. The CDR3 totals 13 residues. The CDR3 sequence is CASSQRFTDTQYF. CDR3 bases: TGTGCCAGCAGCCAACGATTCACAGATACGCAGTATTTT.